This T cell receptor (beta chain) was profiled in a study of cytomegalovirus exposure and HLA in healthy donors. PCR primers comprised 60 Vbeta and 13 Jbeta primers. Method: immunoSEQ multiplex PCR; TCRdb's copy keeps in-frame clones and lacks some. The sample shows about 200,000 clones, around 83% of them seen only once. The CDR3 is made up of 14 amino acids. V lost 2 bases and J lost 7, with 12 bases in between. The germline V gene has CDR1 SGHVS and CDR2 FQNEAQ. Findings and caveats of the study: Later analysis reportedly placed an Asian-associated ancestry cluster below the approximately 680-donor mean in N-insertions.

Regarding this clone: The antigen remains undetermined.

The sequencing input was PBMCs. The rearrangement links TRBV7-8 to TRBJ1-5; D ambiguous. This TCR derives from a girl aged 5-17 years in good health and CMV-seronegative. CDR3 in DNA: TGTGCCAGCAGCTTAATCGAGAAAAAGCAGCCCCAGCATTTT. Translated, it gives CASSLIEKKQPQHF.